The clone carrying this TCR beta chain was picked up many times. The antigen remains undetermined. This sample stems from a study of regulatory T cells in long-lasting Graves disease. Libraries of TCR beta came from iRepertoire HTBI primers plus Arm-PCR of CDR3 regions. In TCRdb, the multiplex PCR reads were re-called with MiXCR into one record per CDR3 protein. The sample contains 450,000 or so distinct CDR3 sequences, less than 25% of which appear only once. Points from the study as a whole: Persistent disease preferred TRBV28, TRBJ1-2 and TRBJ2-5.

Time point in this sample: persistent/refractory GD, antithyroid drugs over 5 years with positive TRAb. Researchers made the TCR library from RNA that was extracted from PBMCs. Patients met American Thyroid Association criteria for Graves' disease. The CDR3 consists of 14 residues. V shed 3 bases and J shed 7 bases, with 10 bases lying between them. In germline, CDR1 is SGHAT, CDR2 FQNNGV. The chain carries TRBV11-2 and TRBJ1-6; D is possibly TRBD1 (6 bases). The TCR originated in a female donor with Graves disease. Here the sequenced sample was peripheral blood mononuclear cells (PBMCs), taken when the disease was refractory, from a patient treated with antithyroid drugs. CDR3 DNA: TGTGCCAGCAGCTTTCCAGGGGAGAATTCACCCCTCCACTTT. Translation: CASSFPGENSPLHF.